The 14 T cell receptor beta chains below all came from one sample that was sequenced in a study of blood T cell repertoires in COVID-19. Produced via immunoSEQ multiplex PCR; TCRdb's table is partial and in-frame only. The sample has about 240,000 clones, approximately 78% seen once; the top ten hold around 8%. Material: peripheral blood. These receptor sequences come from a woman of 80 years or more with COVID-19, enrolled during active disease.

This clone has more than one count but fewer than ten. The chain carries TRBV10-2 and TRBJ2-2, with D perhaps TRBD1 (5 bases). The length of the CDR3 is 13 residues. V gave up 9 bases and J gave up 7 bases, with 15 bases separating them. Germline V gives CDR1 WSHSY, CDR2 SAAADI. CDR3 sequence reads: CASKSTGDGELFF. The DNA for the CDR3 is TGCGCCAGTAAGAGCACAGGCGACGGGGAGCTGTTTTTT.

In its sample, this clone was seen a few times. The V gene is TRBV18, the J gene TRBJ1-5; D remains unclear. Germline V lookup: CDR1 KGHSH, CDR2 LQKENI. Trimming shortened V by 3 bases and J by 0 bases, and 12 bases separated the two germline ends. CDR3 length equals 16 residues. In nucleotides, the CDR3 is TGTGCCAGCTCACCGGAGGGCAGCTATAGCAATCAGCCCCAGCATTTT. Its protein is CASSPEGSYSNQPQHF.

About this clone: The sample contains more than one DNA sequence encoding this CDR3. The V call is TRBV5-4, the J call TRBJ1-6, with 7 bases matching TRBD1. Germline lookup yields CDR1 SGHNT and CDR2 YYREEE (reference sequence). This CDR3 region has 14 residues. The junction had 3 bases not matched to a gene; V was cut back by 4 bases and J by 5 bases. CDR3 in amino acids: CASSLGQNNSPLHF. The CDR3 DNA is TGTGCCAGCAGCCTGGGACAGAATAATTCACCCCTCCACTTT.

CDR3 sequence: CASSTTRVLYGYTF. CDR3 sequence (DNA): TGTGCCAGCAGTACCACGCGGGTCCTCTATGGCTACACCTTC. This rearrangement joins TRBV28 to TRBJ1-2; no clear D gene. The CDR3 has 14 amino acids. The V end lost 5 bases, the J end lost 4 bases, and 14 bases lay between the germline ends. In germline, CDR1 is MDHEN, CDR2 SYDVKM.

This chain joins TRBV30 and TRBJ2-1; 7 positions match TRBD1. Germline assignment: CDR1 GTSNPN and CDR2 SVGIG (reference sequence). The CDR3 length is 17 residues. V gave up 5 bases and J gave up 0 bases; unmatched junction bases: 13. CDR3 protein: CAWGLRDRQISYNEQFF. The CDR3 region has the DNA TGTGCCTGGGGCCTCCGGGACAGACAAATCTCCTACAATGAGCAGTTCTTC.

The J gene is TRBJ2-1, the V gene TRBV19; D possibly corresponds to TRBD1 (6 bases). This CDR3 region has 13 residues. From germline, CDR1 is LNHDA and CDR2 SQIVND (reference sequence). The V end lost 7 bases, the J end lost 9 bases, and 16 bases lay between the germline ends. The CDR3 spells CASKATGPGEQFF. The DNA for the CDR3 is TGTGCCAGTAAAGCGACAGGTCCTGGTGAGCAGTTCTTC.

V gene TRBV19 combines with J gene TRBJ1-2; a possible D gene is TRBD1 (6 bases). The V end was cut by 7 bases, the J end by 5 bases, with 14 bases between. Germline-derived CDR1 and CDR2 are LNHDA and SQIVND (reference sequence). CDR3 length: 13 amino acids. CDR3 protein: CASNDRNLYGYTF. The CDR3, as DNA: TGTGCCAGTAACGACAGGAATCTTTATGGCTACACCTTC.

CDR3 sequence reads: CATSRGLVPDTQYF. The CDR3 coding sequence is TGTGCCACCAGTAGGGGACTAGTGCCAGATACGCAGTATTTT. The V and J genes are TRBV24-1 and TRBJ2-3, with TRBD2 identical over 8 bases. Germline CDR1 is KGHDR and CDR2 is SFDVKD. Unmatched junction bases numbered 5, after V lost 6 bases and J lost 4 bases. The CDR3 extends over 14 amino acids.

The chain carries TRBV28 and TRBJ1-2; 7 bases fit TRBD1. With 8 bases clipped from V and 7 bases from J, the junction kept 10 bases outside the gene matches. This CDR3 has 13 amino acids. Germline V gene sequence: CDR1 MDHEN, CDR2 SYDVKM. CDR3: CASWAGQASGYTF. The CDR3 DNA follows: TGTGCCAGCTGGGCTGGACAGGCTTCTGGCTACACCTTC.

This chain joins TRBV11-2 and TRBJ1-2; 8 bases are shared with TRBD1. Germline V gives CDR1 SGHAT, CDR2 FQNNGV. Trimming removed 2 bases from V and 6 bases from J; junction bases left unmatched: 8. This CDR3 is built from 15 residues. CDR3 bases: TGTGCCAGCAGCTTACACCGGGACAGGCCTAATGGCTACACCTTC. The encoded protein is CASSLHRDRPNGYTF.

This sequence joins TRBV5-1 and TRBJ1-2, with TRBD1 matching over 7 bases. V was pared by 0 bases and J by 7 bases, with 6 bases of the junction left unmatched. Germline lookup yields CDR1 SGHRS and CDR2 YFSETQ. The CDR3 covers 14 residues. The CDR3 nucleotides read TGCGCCAGCAGCTTGGTAGGGACAGACTCTGGCTACACCTTC. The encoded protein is CASSLVGTDSGYTF.

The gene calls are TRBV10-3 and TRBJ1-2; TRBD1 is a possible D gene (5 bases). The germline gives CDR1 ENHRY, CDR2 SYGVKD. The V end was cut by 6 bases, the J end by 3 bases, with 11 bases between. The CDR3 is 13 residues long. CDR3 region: CAIRSDSYYGYTF. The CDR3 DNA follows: TGTGCCATCAGATCCGACAGCTACTATGGCTACACCTTC.

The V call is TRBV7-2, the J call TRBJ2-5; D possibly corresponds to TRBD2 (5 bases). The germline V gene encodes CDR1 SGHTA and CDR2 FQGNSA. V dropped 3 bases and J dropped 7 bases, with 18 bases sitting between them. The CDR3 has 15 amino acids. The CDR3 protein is CASSLRVSNEGTQYF. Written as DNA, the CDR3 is TGTGCCAGCAGCTTGAGAGTGAGCAACGAGGGGACCCAGTACTTC.

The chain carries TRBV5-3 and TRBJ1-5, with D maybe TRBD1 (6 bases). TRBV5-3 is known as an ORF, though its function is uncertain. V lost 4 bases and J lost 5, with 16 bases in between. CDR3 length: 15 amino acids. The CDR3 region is CARSQILGGDQPQHF. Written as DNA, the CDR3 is TGTGCCAGAAGCCAAATACTAGGGGGGGATCAGCCCCAGCATTTT.